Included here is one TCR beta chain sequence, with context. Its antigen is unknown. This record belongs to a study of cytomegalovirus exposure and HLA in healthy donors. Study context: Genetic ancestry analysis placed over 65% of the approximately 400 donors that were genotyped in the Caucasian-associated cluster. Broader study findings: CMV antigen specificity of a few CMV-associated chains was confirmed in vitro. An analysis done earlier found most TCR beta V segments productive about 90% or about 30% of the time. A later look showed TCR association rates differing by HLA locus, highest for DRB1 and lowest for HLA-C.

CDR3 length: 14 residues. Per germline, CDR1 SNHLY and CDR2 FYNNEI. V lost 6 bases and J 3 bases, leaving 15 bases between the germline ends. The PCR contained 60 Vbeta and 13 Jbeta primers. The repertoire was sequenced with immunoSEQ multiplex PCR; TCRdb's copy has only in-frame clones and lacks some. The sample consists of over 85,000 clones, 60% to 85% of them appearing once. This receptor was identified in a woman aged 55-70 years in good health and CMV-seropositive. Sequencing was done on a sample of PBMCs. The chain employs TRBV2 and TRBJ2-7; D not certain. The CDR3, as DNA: TGTGCCAGCAGACCGGAATCGGGTGACTACGAGCAGTACTTC. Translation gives CASRPESGDYEQYF.